These 7 T cell receptor beta chains share one sample of origin, sequenced in a study of post-analysis software for immune sequencing data. Study results and caveats: Four or five TRBV segments (TRBV5-6, TRBV5-1 and TRBV20-1 among them) occurred more frequently in patients than in controls.

The antigens of these receptors remain unknown. The TCR beta cDNA libraries carried unique molecular identifiers. TCRdb itself ran the PCR reads through MiXCR, one entry per CDR3 protein. Here the sample spans 380,000 or so distinct CDR3 sequences, 30% to 45% being singletons. The sample consisted of blood. These receptors were obtained from a girl between 5 and 17 years old with multiple sclerosis.

This clonotype was observed a handful of times. The V call is TRBV12-3 or TRBV12-4, the J call TRBJ2-6; D remains ambiguous. Trimming took 6 bases from V and 0 from J, leaving 15 bases between them. CDR3 length: 17 amino acids. CDR3 sequence reads: CASSLKGALSGANVLTF. The CDR3 DNA reads TGTGCCAGCAGCCTTAAGGGCGCTCTCTCTGGGGCCAACGTCCTGACTTTC.

The DNA for the CDR3 is TGTGCCAGCAGCGTAGGCCAGGGACAAAACGAGCAGTACTTC. It codes for CASSVGQGQNEQYF. The chain joins TRBV9 to TRBJ2-7; tentative D call: TRBD1 (6 bases). This CDR3 is 14 amino acids long. The V end lost 0 bases, the J end lost 5 bases, and 12 bases lay between the germline ends. Germline V gene lookup returns CDR1 SGDLS and CDR2 YYNGEE.

This clonotype has just a few counts. The chain has TRBV2 and TRBJ2-7; 14 bases line up with TRBD2. Germline trimming cut 8 bases from V and 2 bases from J; bases unmatched to any gene: 2. CDR3 length: 14 amino acids. Germline CDR1 is SNHLY and CDR2 is FYNNEI. The CDR3: CASQTSGGAYEQYF. DNA of the CDR3: TGTGCCAGCCAGACTAGCGGGGGGGCCTACGAGCAGTACTTC. Using reference TRBV2 and TRBJ2-7 for the parts outside the CDR3, the full variable domain is EPEVTQTPSHQVTQMGQEVILRCVPISNHLYFYWYRQILGQKVEFLVSFYNNEISEKSEIFDDQFSVERPDGSNFTLKIRSTKLEDSAMYFCASQTSGGAYEQYFGPGTRLTVT.

In its sample, this clonotype was seen a few times. The chain is built from TRBV7-2 and TRBJ2-1, with D possibly TRBD1 on 6 matching bases. Germline values: CDR1 SGHTA, CDR2 FQGNSA. The CDR3 is 16 amino acids. V was shortened by 6 bases and J by 5 bases, with 20 bases between the two germline ends. The DNA of the CDR3 is TGTGCCAGCAGTTCCTATGAAGGGACACCTGACAATGAGCAGTTCTTC. Its protein product is CASSSYEGTPDNEQFF.

The chain is built from TRBV2 and TRBJ2-3; D is possibly TRBD2 (6 bases). The CDR3 sequence is 16 residues long. V lost 0 bases and J 5 bases, leaving 15 bases between the germline ends. Germline V gene data show CDR1 as SNHLY and CDR2 as FYNNEI. The CDR3 DNA follows: TGTGCCAGCAGTGAAGCCCGGGACTCCGAGGGAGATACGCAGTATTTT. The encoded protein is CASSEARDSEGDTQYF.

The sample holds a few counts of this clonotype. The chain uses TRBV4-1 and TRBJ2-1; D may be TRBD2 (5 bases). From germline, CDR1 is MGHRA and CDR2 YSYEKL. The CDR3 is made up of 13 amino acids. V was shortened by 1 base and J by 9 bases, with 10 bases between the two germline ends. The chain's CDR3 is CASSQVSAREQFF. As DNA, the CDR3 is TGCGCCAGCAGCCAAGTTAGCGCGCGTGAGCAGTTCTTC.

The chain employs TRBV10-1 and TRBJ2-3; D possibly uses TRBD1 or TRBD2 (5 bases each). CDR1 and CDR2 from the germline V gene are WNHNN and SYGVQD (reference sequence). The CDR3 runs to 16 residues. CDR3 in amino acids: CVNSESRGRSTDTQYF. The DNA for the CDR3 is TGCGTCAACAGTGAGTCTCGGGGCAGGAGCACAGATACGCAGTATTTT.